These T cell receptor beta chains were read from a single sample in a study of T-cell reconstitution after alpha-beta-depleted transplantation in children. One entry per CDR3 protein results from TCRdb running MiXCR on the PCR reads. The sample has about 610,000 distinct CDR3 sequences; roughly a tenth are singletons. The specimen was PBMCs from the stem cell graft donor, collected from the stem cell graft. The receptors stem from a human donor who donated a stem cell graft to a child with acute myeloid leukemia. Each CDR3 is given with its conserved first and last residue. Each record gives: D gene, V gene, clone size, J gene, CDR3 DNA, CDR3 protein. A D gene is named only where the DNA matches it firmly. Clone size is stated in some rows and not others, as once, few, many or a class when expanded.

-	TRBV7-3	few	TRBJ1-1	TGTGCCAGCAGCGCCCAGGCGAACACTGAAGCTTTCTTT	CASSAQANTEAFF
-	TRBV20-1	many	TRBJ2-5	TGCAGTGCTGTGGGCCAGGCAGGGGAGACCCAGTACTTC	CSAVGQAGETQYF
-	TRBV11-2	-	TRBJ2-7	TGTGCCAGCAGCTTAGAAGGAACAGGCTGGGATACCTACGAGCAGTACTTC	CASSLEGTGWDTYEQYF
-	TRBV10-2	many	TRBJ2-3	TGCGCCAGCAGTACCGGGACGGGGCAGTATTTT	CASSTGTGQYF
TRBD2	TRBV4-2	-	TRBJ2-7	TGTGCCAGCAGCCAGGTCGGCCGCCTAGCGGGAGTCTTCTACGAGCAGTACTTC	CASSQVGRLAGVFYEQYF
-	TRBV7-9	-	TRBJ2-7	TGTGCCTCAGAGACTTCCAGCTCCTACGAGCAGTACTTC	CASETSSSYEQYF
TRBD1	TRBV5-1	few	TRBJ2-5	TGCGCCAGCAGCTTGACAGGGGGCGCTGAGACCCAGTACTTC	CASSLTGGAETQYF
-	TRBV4-2	-	TRBJ1-1	TGTGCCAGCAGCCAAGCGGGGGGGAACACTGAAGCTTTCTTT	CASSQAGGNTEAFF
TRBD1	TRBV2	-	TRBJ2-7	TGTGCCAGCCAAAGGGACAGGGACTCCGAGCAGTACTTC	CASQRDRDSEQYF
-	TRBV30	many	TRBJ1-1	TGTGCCCGGGTCGGATCGGGAGGGGGGTGGACTGAAGCTTTCTTT	CARVGSGGGWTEAFF
TRBD2	TRBV5-1	few	TRBJ2-7	TGCGCCAGCAGCTGGGGAGCTAGCGGGAGTTACGAGCAGTACTTC	CASSWGASGSYEQYF
TRBD2	TRBV28	-	TRBJ2-3	TGTGCCAGCAATGGGAGGGCCCTTGGTGATACGCAGTATTTT	CASNGRALGDTQYF
-	TRBV14	-	TRBJ2-3	TGTGCCAGCAGCCAAGGGTCTACGCGGTACACAGATACGCAGTATTTT	CASSQGSTRYTDTQYF
-	TRBV19	few	TRBJ2-7	TGTGCCAGTAGTTCACTCGGAAGGATCTACGAGCAGTACTTC	CASSSLGRIYEQYF
-	TRBV29-1	-	TRBJ1-5	TGCAGCGTTGTGTCCAGGGAAGGTCAGCCCCAGCATTTT	CSVVSREGQPQHF
TRBD1	TRBV5-6	many	TRBJ2-7	TGTGCCAGCAGCTTCCCTCGACAGGGAAAAGCCTACGAGCAGTACTTC	CASSFPRQGKAYEQYF
-	TRBV4-3	-	TRBJ1-2	TGCGCCAGCAGCCAAGATAGGACGGCCCTTCACCCCAATGGCTACACCTTC	CASSQDRTALHPNGYTF
TRBD1	TRBV28	many	TRBJ1-1	TGTGCCAGCAGGCTAGGGACAGAGAACACTGAAGCTTTCTTT	CASRLGTENTEAFF
-	TRBV20-1	few	TRBJ2-1	TGCAGTGCTAGAGATCGACAGCGGGCATCCTACAATGAGCAGTTCTTC	CSARDRQRASYNEQFF
TRBD1	TRBV6-1	-	TRBJ1-4	TGTGCCAGCAGGACAGGGCTTGCTAATGAAAAACTGTTTTTT	CASRTGLANEKLFF
-	TRBV24-1	many	TRBJ2-1	TGTGCCACCAGTGAGGGGGGCTCCTACAATGAGCAGTTCTTC	CATSEGGSYNEQFF
-	TRBV15	-	TRBJ2-6	TGTGCCACCAGCAGAGGAGCGAGCAAATCTCCCTCGACTGGGGCCAACGTCCTGACTTTC	CATSRGASKSPSTGANVLTF
TRBD2	TRBV7-2	many	TRBJ2-5	TGTGCCAGCAGCTTACAACCGGGACTAGCTCTGGAGACCCAGTACTTC	CASSLQPGLALETQYF
-	TRBV20-1	-	TRBJ1-2	TGCAGTGCTAGAGATAACGGGGTTGCTAACTATGGCTACACCTTC	CSARDNGVANYGYTF
-	TRBV15	many	TRBJ2-3	TGTGCCACCAGCAGAGCCCCTACCGGGGCAGATACGCAGTATTTT	CATSRAPTGADTQYF
-	TRBV20-1	-	TRBJ2-4	TGCAGTGCTAGATCCGGATCGGTAGCCAAAAACATTCAGTACTTC	CSARSGSVAKNIQYF
TRBD1	TRBV29-1	few	TRBJ2-4	TGCAGCGTTGTGCGACGGGACAGGGAATTTGTCAACATTCAGTACTTC	CSVVRRDREFVNIQYF
-	TRBV6-1	few	TRBJ2-7	TGTGCCAGCAGTGAAGCAATCGGGCACAGGAAACGCTACGAGCAGTACTTC	CASSEAIGHRKRYEQYF
-	TRBV15	few	TRBJ2-2	TGTGCCACCAGCAGAGAAGACAGGCCGAACACCGGGGAGCTGTTTTTT	CATSREDRPNTGELFF
-	TRBV27	-	TRBJ2-1	TGTGCCAGCAGTCCCCGTAGAGCCCTGAATTATGAGCAGTTCTTC	CASSPRRALNYEQFF
TRBD2	TRBV28	-	TRBJ2-1	TGTGCCAGCAGTTTATCAGGCCTAGCGGGGCGTAATGAGCAGTTCTTC	CASSLSGLAGRNEQFF
TRBD1	TRBV29-1	few	TRBJ1-1	TGCAGCGTCGGCGTCACAGGGGACGGTAGAGCTTTCTTT	CSVGVTGDGRAFF
TRBD1	TRBV10-3	many	TRBJ2-4	TGTGCCATCAGTGAGTCGACAGGGAGCATTCAGTACTTC	CAISESTGSIQYF
-	TRBV12-3/TRBV12-4	few	TRBJ1-6	TGTGCCAGCGGCCCTAATAATTCACCCCTCCACTTT	CASGPNNSPLHF
TRBD2	TRBV15	few	TRBJ2-1	TGTGCCACCAGCAGAGATCGCACTAGCGGGAGGGTCGAGCAGTTCTTC	CATSRDRTSGRVEQFF
TRBD1	TRBV2	few	TRBJ1-5	TGTGCCAGCAGTGAGGACAGGGGAAAGGCTCAGCCCCAGCATTTT	CASSEDRGKAQPQHF
-	TRBV2	many	TRBJ1-1	TGTGCCAGCAAGGGGGATATCGGGCAGCTTACCGCTGAAGCTTTCTTT	CASKGDIGQLTAEAFF
-	TRBV6-5	many	TRBJ2-7	TGTGCCAGCAGTTACCGGGAGAACTCCTACGAGCAGTACTTC	CASSYRENSYEQYF
-	TRBV7-2	-	TRBJ2-2	TGTGCCAGCAGCTTAGAGCTGGCGACGGGGGAGCTGTTTTTT	CASSLELATGELFF
TRBD2	TRBV9	few	TRBJ2-3	TGTGCCAGCTCTTTACTAGCGGGTCGGGATACGCAGTATTTT	CASSLLAGRDTQYF
-	TRBV5-5	many	TRBJ2-5	TGTGCCAGCAGCTTGGCCCTGAATAGGGAGACCCAGTACTTC	CASSLALNRETQYF
-	TRBV7-2	-	TRBJ1-4	TGTGCCAGCAGTTTGCTCCTTGATAGAAAACTGTTTTTT	CASSLLLDRKLFF
-	TRBV7-2	-	TRBJ1-3	TGTGCCAGTAAGCCCGCGGCGTTAGCTGGAAACACCATATATTTT	CASKPAALAGNTIYF
TRBD1	TRBV7-9	-	TRBJ1-1	TGTGCCAGCAGCTTGGACAGGGGGCAGTCATTTAACACTGAAGCTTTCTTT	CASSLDRGQSFNTEAFF
TRBD2	TRBV20-1	few	TRBJ2-1	TGCAGTGCTAGAGAGGGACTAGCGGGACTCAATGAGCAGTTCTTC	CSAREGLAGLNEQFF